This T cell receptor beta chain was documented in a study of OX40 agonist ivuxolimab in advanced cancers. The repertoire was sequenced with immunoSEQ multiplex PCR; TCRdb's copy has only in-frame clones and lacks some. Of about 34,000 clones in the sample, over 90% were seen once. CDR3 length equals 14 residues. Unmatched junction bases numbered 2, after V lost 1 base and J lost 7 bases. CDR1 SGHTA and CDR2 FQGTGA come from the germline V gene. Source: CD4+ or CD8+ T cells sorted from blood, taken in a trial of the OX40 agonist ivuxolimab. The J gene is TRBJ2-2, the V gene TRBV7-3; 8 bases align to TRBD1. The receptor's source is an adult with an advanced solid tumor such as melanoma, head and neck, liver or kidney cancer. CDR3 bases: TGTGCCAGCAGCTTAAACACAGGGGGCGGGGAGCTGTTTTTT. Its protein product is CASSLNTGGGELFF.